The TCR beta chain under discussion was sequenced for a study of CXCR3-negative and CXCR3-positive naive CD8 T cells. Concerning this clonotype itself: Its antigen is unidentified.

The germline CDR1 and CDR2 sequences are LGHNA and YSLEER. This CDR3 is built from 15 residues. The TRB libraries of cDNA were built by UMI-labeled 5' RACE. TCRdb re-called the 5' RACE reads; one entry per CDR3 protein, DNA not given. Recorded for this sample: roughly 63,000 distinct CDR3 sequences. Study conclusions and caveats: Hydrophobicity was higher for TRB CDR3s found in CXCR3-positive naive cells than in CXCR3-negative naive cells.

Material: naive CXCR3+ CD8+ T cells from blood. As for subset: CD45RO-CCR7+CD27+CD95- naive CD8+ T cells expressing CXCR3 (TNR3+). The chain employs TRBV4-3 and TRBJ1-5. This sequence was found in a human donor in good health. Some clones in this sample may be carry-over from other donors' samples. Here the CDR3 reads CASSSDLYSNQPQHF.